Listed here are 27 T cell receptor beta chains from one sample, sequenced in a study of T cells in Graves' hyperthyroidism and ophthalmopathy. RNA transcripts yielded amplified TCR beta CDR3 regions. A first-round RT-PCR of the TCR CDR3 used the HTBI primer set. One entry per CDR3 protein results from TCRdb running MiXCR on the multiplex PCR reads. The repertoire holds 250,000 to 350,000 distinct CDR3 sequences, with 22% as singletons. The sample comprised blood. Receptors were obtained from a man aged 25-45 years with Graves' ophthalmopathy.

The genes are TRBV12-3 or TRBV12-4 and TRBJ1-3; D unclear. With 5 bases removed from V and 0 bases from J, the gap between germline ends came to 11 bases. This CDR3 comprises 15 residues. The CDR3 here is CASSRTDNSGNTIYF. CDR3 DNA sequence: TGTGCCAGCAGTCGGACGGATAACTCTGGAAACACCATATATTTT.

This chain links TRBV6-1 with TRBJ1-2; the D gene is possibly TRBD1 (6 bases). This CDR3 contains 14 residues. Deletions cut 7 bases from V and 4 bases from J, with 16 bases between. In germline, CDR1 is MNHNS, CDR2 SASEGT. The CDR3 is CASMPRTDIYGYTF. The CDR3 DNA sequence: TGTGCCAGCATGCCCCGGACAGACATCTATGGCTACACCTTC.

This clonotype was counted a few times. The chain links TRBV15 to TRBJ2-7; either TRBD1 or TRBD2 may fit D (5 bases each). Per the germline V gene, CDR1 is LNHNV and CDR2 is YYDKDF (reference sequence). This CDR3 has 15 amino acids. Trimming removed 0 bases at V and 4 bases at J, with 13 bases between. CDR3 in amino acids: CATSRDPRGRYEQYF. DNA for the CDR3: TGTGCCACCAGCAGAGATCCGAGGGGAAGATACGAGCAGTACTTC.

This clonotype has ten or more counts. This chain links TRBV12-3 or TRBV12-4 with TRBJ2-7; D unclear. This CDR3 has 12 amino acids. V shed 5 bases and J shed 6 bases, with 11 bases lying between them. CDR3 in DNA: TGTGCCAGCAGTCAGCAAGGTTTCGAGCAGTACTTC. Its protein is CASSQQGFEQYF.

The rearrangement links TRBV9 to TRBJ2-6; D ambiguous. The V end was cut by 4 bases, the J end by 2 bases, with 13 bases between. Germline assignment: CDR1 SGDLS and CDR2 YYNGEE. This CDR3 spans 16 amino acids. CDR3 sequence reads: CASSPRPMAGANVLTF. CDR3 nucleotides: TGTGCCAGCAGCCCCCGACCCATGGCTGGGGCCAACGTCCTGACTTTC.

V gene TRBV6-1 combines with J gene TRBJ2-2; D remains unclear. Germline-derived CDR1 and CDR2 are MNHNS and SASEGT. V dropped 7 bases and J dropped 5 bases, with 11 bases sitting between them. This CDR3 spans 13 amino acids. CDR3 protein: CASTQSRTGELFF. As DNA, the CDR3 is TGTGCCAGCACCCAGAGTCGGACCGGGGAGCTGTTTTTT.

This clonotype showed up many times. The chain uses TRBV2 and TRBJ2-5; D is ambiguous. The germline V and J ends were trimmed by 6 bases and 1 base, with 12 bases remaining between them. There are 14 residues in the CDR3. Germline assignment: CDR1 SNHLY and CDR2 FYNNEI. CDR3 coding DNA: TGTGCCAGCAGAGATAGCAGGCTCCAAGAGACCCAGTACTTC. Its protein is CASRDSRLQETQYF.

The chain carries TRBV19 and TRBJ2-3; 8 positions match TRBD2. CDR1 is LNHDA, CDR2 SQIVND, per germline (reference sequence). J was trimmed by 0 bases and V by 3 bases; bases with no gene match: 11. The CDR3 runs 18 residues. CDR3 region: CASSIAGGRGPSTDTQYF. DNA of the CDR3: TGTGCCAGTAGTATCGCGGGGGGCAGGGGCCCTAGCACAGATACGCAGTATTTT.

This clonotype was recorded many times. The CDR3 loop reads CASSQDPGVSTDTQYF. CDR3 DNA: TGTGCCAGCAGCCAAGATCCGGGAGTGAGCACAGATACGCAGTATTTT. The rearrangement joins TRBV3-1 to TRBJ2-3; the D gene is possibly TRBD2 (6 bases). Germline loops: CDR1 LGHDT, CDR2 YNNKEL (reference sequence). Trimming took off 0 bases at V and 0 bases at J, with 10 bases between the two ends. The CDR3 covers 16 residues.

This chain joins TRBV29-1 and TRBJ2-7; D remains ambiguous. Trimming took off 4 bases at V and 0 bases at J, with 7 bases between the two ends. Germline CDR1 and CDR2: SQVTM and ANQGSEA. The CDR3 is 12 amino acids. The CDR3 region has the DNA TGCAGCGTTGCAGGCACCTCCTACGAGCAGTACTTC. This sequence encodes CSVAGTSYEQYF.

The table lists this clonotype with a few counts. The chain is built from TRBV6-5 and TRBJ2-7, with D maybe TRBD2 (5 bases). Trimming cost V 2 bases and J 1 base, with 9 bases left between them. The CDR3 runs to 14 residues. Germline CDR1 MNHEY, CDR2 SVGAGI. The DNA for the CDR3 is TGTGCCAGCAGTTACACAGCGGATTCCTACGAGCAGTACTTC. Amino acids: CASSYTADSYEQYF.

The CDR3 loop reads CATPASGSADTQYF. In nucleotides, the CDR3 is TGTGCCACGCCGGCTAGCGGGAGTGCAGATACGCAGTATTTT. The rearrangement uses TRBV7-9 and TRBJ2-3; TRBD2 aligns across 10 bases. The ends lost 10 bases at V and 4 bases at J; junction bases unmatched: 8. There are 14 residues in the CDR3. From germline, CDR1 is SEHNR and CDR2 FQNEAQ (reference sequence). Full variable domain (outside the CDR3, taken from reference TRBV7-9 and TRBJ2-3): DTGVSQNPRHKITKRGQNVTFRCDPISEHNRLYWYRQTLGQGPEFLTYFQNEAQLEKSRLLSDRFSAERPKGSFSTLEIQRTEQGDSAMYLCATPASGSADTQYFGPGTRLTVL.

The gene calls are TRBV7-8 and TRBJ2-1; D not certain. V was pared by 6 bases and J by 8 bases, with 14 bases between. The CDR3 extends over 13 amino acids. Germline values: CDR1 SGHVS, CDR2 FQNEAQ. CDR3 bases: TGTGCCAGCAGTTCTCGGGCCAACGATGAGCAGTTCTTC. Its translation is CASSSRANDEQFF. Full variable domain (remainder filled in from reference TRBV7-8 and TRBJ2-1): GAGVSQSPRYKVAKRGQDVALRCDPISGHVSLFWYQQALGQGPEFLTYFQNEAQLDKSGLPSDRFFAERPEGSVSTLKIQRTQQEDSAVYLCASSSRANDEQFFGPGTRLTVL.

This clonotype was seen a handful of times. The chain employs TRBV5-1 and TRBJ2-3; 16 bases are a match to TRBD2. Germline V gene lookup returns CDR1 SGHRS and CDR2 YFSETQ. CDR3 length: 16 amino acids. The V and J ends lost 4 bases and 6 bases, in that order; junction bases with no gene match: 5. In nucleotides, the CDR3 is TGCGCCAGCAGCCCCCCGGGACTAGCGGGGGGGGATACGCAGTATTTT. Amino acid sequence: CASSPPGLAGGDTQYF.

The chain joins TRBV5-1 to TRBJ2-3, with a tentative D call TRBD2 (5 bases). The CDR3 has 14 amino acids. V gave up 0 bases and J gave up 6 bases, with 11 bases separating them. CDR1 SGHRS and CDR2 YFSETQ come from the germline V gene. CDR3 in amino acids: CASSLEGLTDTQYF. As DNA, the CDR3 is TGCGCCAGCAGCTTGGAAGGACTGACTGATACGCAGTATTTT.

Ten or more counts support this clonotype. The chain carries TRBV27 and TRBJ2-1; 11 nucleotides agree with TRBD2. The V gene end was trimmed by 8 bases and the J gene end by 6 bases; junction bases not matched to a gene: 9. There are 15 residues in the CDR3. Germline CDR1 reads MNHEY; CDR2 reads SMNVEV (reference sequence). CDR3 sequence reads: CASQYTSGRGNEQFF. CDR3 nucleotides: TGTGCCAGCCAATATACTAGCGGGAGAGGCAATGAGCAGTTCTTC.

V is TRBV19 and J is TRBJ2-2; 7 nucleotides line up with TRBD1. The CDR3 extends over 15 amino acids. The J segment lost 7 bases and the V segment lost 3 bases, leaving 8 bases of the junction unmatched. Germline V gene data show CDR1 as LNHDA and CDR2 as SQIVND (reference sequence). DNA of the CDR3: TGTGCCAGTAGTATTGACAGGGCCCGGATCGGGGAGCTGTTTTTT. This translates into CASSIDRARIGELFF. Supplemented by reference TRBV19 and TRBJ2-2, the full variable domain reads DGGITQSPKYLFRKEGQNVTLSCEQNLNHDAMYWYRQDPGQGLRLIYYSQIVNDFQKGDIAEGYSVSREKKESFPLTVTSAQKNPTAFYLCASSIDRARIGELFFGEGSRLTVL.

This clonotype turned up a few times. The rearrangement joins TRBV5-1 to TRBJ2-7, with 8 bases aligning to TRBD1. Germline V gene data show CDR1 as SGHRS and CDR2 as YFSETQ. V lost 0 bases to trimming and J lost 7 bases; unmatched junction nucleotides: 9. The CDR3 is 15 amino acids. CDR3 region: CASSLEGRGRGEQYF. The CDR3 DNA sequence: TGCGCCAGCAGCTTGGAGGGCAGGGGGCGAGGTGAGCAGTACTTC. The full variable domain, with the rest looked up from reference TRBV5-1 and TRBJ2-7, is KAGVTQTPRYLIKTRGQQVTLSCSPISGHRSVSWYQQTPGQGLQFLFEYFSETQRNKGNFPGRFSGRQFSNSRSEMNVSTLELGDSALYLCASSLEGRGRGEQYFGPGTRLTVT.

In this sample, this clonotype turned up a few times. J is TRBJ1-6 and V is TRBV20-1; TRBD1 agrees at 10 bases. Trimming at V came to 6 bases and at J to 10 bases, leaving 6 bases not matched to a gene. This CDR3 comprises 13 residues. Germline V gives CDR1 DFQATT, CDR2 SNEGSKA (reference sequence). The CDR3 region is CSAAKTGGSPLHF. The CDR3 nucleotides read TGCAGTGCGGCGAAGACAGGGGGCTCACCCCTCCACTTT.

V usage is TRBV7-3 and J usage is TRBJ2-7; 7 bases are a match to TRBD2. The trim removed 5 bases at V and 7 bases at J, leaving 5 bases unmatched. Germline CDR1 is SGHTA and CDR2 is FQGTGA. This CDR3 has 12 amino acids. The CDR3 sequence: CASSTNGGEQYF. CDR3 DNA sequence: TGTGCCAGCAGCACGAACGGGGGGGAGCAGTACTTC.

This clonotype was seen a single time. The rearrangement uses TRBV6-1 and TRBJ1-1; D may be TRBD1 (6 bases). This CDR3 has 13 residues. Trimming left V 7 bases short and J 4 bases short, with 13 bases between. Germline-derived CDR1 and CDR2 are MNHNS and SASEGT. In DNA, the CDR3 is TGTGCCAGCAACAAACAGGGAAGCACTGAAGCTTTCTTT. It specifies CASNKQGSTEAFF.

V and J are TRBV27 and TRBJ2-6; 8 bases agree with TRBD1. The CDR3 is made up of 18 amino acids. From germline, CDR1 is MNHEY and CDR2 SMNVEV (reference sequence). The V gene end was trimmed by 3 bases and the J gene end by 0 bases; junction bases not matched to a gene: 7. The chain's CDR3 is CASSFIGQGLSGANVLTF. Here the CDR3 DNA reads TGTGCCAGCAGTTTTATAGGACAGGGACTCTCTGGGGCCAACGTCCTGACTTTC.

As DNA, the CDR3 is TGTGCCAGCAGAGCCGGCGGGAGGGCCCTGGATACGCAGTATTTT. Its translation is CASRAGGRALDTQYF. The chain recombines TRBV12-3 or TRBV12-4 with TRBJ2-3; 9 nucleotides line up with TRBD2. The CDR3 totals 15 residues. Losses at the gene ends were 6 bases for V and 6 bases for J; bases not matched to a gene: 10.

This sequence joins TRBV6-2 or TRBV6-3 and TRBJ2-3, with D unresolved. Trimming pared 9 bases from V and 2 bases from J, leaving 9 bases between. Per germline, CDR1 MNHEY and CDR2 SVGEGT. The CDR3 runs 12 residues. CDR3 region: CASGPYTDTQYF. CDR3 sequence (DNA): TGTGCCAGTGGGCCCTACACAGATACGCAGTATTTT.

This clonotype was recorded only once. The chain combines TRBV7-3 with TRBJ2-1, with D possibly TRBD2 on 5 matching bases. Germline assignment: CDR1 SGHTA and CDR2 FQGTGA. Trimming took 3 bases from V and 8 from J, leaving 17 bases between them. The CDR3 contains 15 residues. As DNA, the CDR3 is TGTGCCAGCAGCTTGTGGAGCCCCCCGAGGGATGAGCAGTTCTTC. This sequence encodes CASSLWSPPRDEQFF.

This clonotype was counted a few times. V and J are TRBV9 and TRBJ2-2, with 7 bases fitting TRBD2. From germline, CDR1 is SGDLS and CDR2 YYNGEE. V lost 0 bases, J lost 6 bases, and 5 bases stayed unmatched. CDR3 length: 15 residues. CDR3 region: CASSVAAGEAGELFF. In DNA form, the CDR3 reads TGTGCCAGCAGCGTAGCTGCGGGGGAGGCCGGGGAGCTGTTTTTT.

The V call is TRBV5-4, the J call TRBJ2-7; 7 bases match TRBD1. After removal of 4 bases from V and 5 bases from J, the junction contained 15 bases not matched to a gene. Germline V lookup: CDR1 SGHNT, CDR2 YYREEE (reference sequence). The CDR3 consists of 16 residues. The CDR3 sequence: CASSQRKGAQVDEQYF. The CDR3 DNA follows: TGTGCCAGCAGCCAGCGAAAGGGGGCGCAGGTCGACGAGCAGTACTTC.